The 9 T cell receptor beta chains given below trace back to one sample, sequenced in a study of T cell responses to AZD1222 COVID-19 vaccine listed by TCRdb under 2021. Explained via the paper, the time point label denotes: about 28 days (+/-7) after the second vaccine dose. Libraries were constructed by the immunoSEQ multiplex PCR assay. TCRdb's version of the immuneACCESS table is confined to in-frame rearrangements and falls short of the full clone set. An unresolved V gene accounts for under half of the shortfall where checked; the remainder is of unknown origin. This sample is represented by 130,000 or so clones; 88% of them were singletons. Roughly 5.2% of the sample is held by the ten biggest clonotypes. The input for sequencing was peripheral blood, taken 28 days after the second AZD1222 dose. The receptor set was obtained from an adult who received the AZD1222 COVID-19 vaccine.

The chain links TRBV15 to TRBJ2-3; possible D gene TRBD1, 5 bases. This CDR3 region has 16 residues. The V gene lost 1 base and the J gene lost 7 bases, with 18 bases spanning the gap. Germline assignment: CDR1 LNHNV and CDR2 YYDKDF (reference sequence). The CDR3 bases are TGTGCCACCAGCAGAGGTCCAACCTGGGGCGAAAATACGCAGTATTTT. It encodes CATSRGPTWGENTQYF.

The sample holds a few counts of this clone. The rearrangement joins TRBV5-4 to TRBJ1-2, with TRBD1 matching 8 bases. The V gene's germline CDR1 is SGHNT and CDR2 YYREEE (reference sequence). V dropped 4 bases and J dropped 2; count of bases not matched to a gene: 4. This CDR3 contains 14 residues. CDR3 protein: CASSQQGVNYGYTF. In DNA form, the CDR3 reads TGTGCCAGCAGCCAACAGGGGGTAAACTATGGCTACACCTTC.

The CDR3 loop is CSVKGNTEAFF. Here the CDR3 DNA reads TGCAGTGTTAAGGGCAACACTGAAGCTTTCTTT. This chain uses TRBV20-1 with TRBJ1-1; no definite D call. The V gene's germline CDR1 is DFQATT and CDR2 SNEGSKA (reference sequence). The CDR3 contains 11 residues. Trimming took 7 bases from V and 2 from J, leaving 8 bases between them.

This rearrangement joins TRBV7-9 to TRBJ2-7, with D hard to call. CDR1 is SEHNR, CDR2 FQNEAQ, per germline (reference sequence). Trimming left V 4 bases short and J 6 bases short, with 10 bases between. The CDR3 is 12 residues long. CDR3 sequence: CASSSPLGEQYF. The CDR3 bases are TGTGCCAGCAGCTCCCCGTTGGGCGAGCAGTACTTC.

CDR3 sequence: CASSLSGNTIYF. As DNA, the CDR3 is TGTGCCAGCAGCCTCTCTGGAAACACCATATATTTT. The V call is TRBV3-1 (or the pseudogene TRBV3-2), the J call TRBJ1-3; D uncertain. Trimming removed 4 bases from V and 0 bases from J, with 1 base in between. The CDR3 is 12 amino acids. CDR1 and CDR2 (germline): LGHDT, YNNKEL (reference sequence).

This clone has just a few counts. The chain is built from TRBV7-9 and TRBJ2-1, with 13 bases that match TRBD2. This CDR3 region has 15 residues. Losses at the gene ends were 5 bases for V and 8 bases for J; bases not matched to a gene: 6. From germline, CDR1 is SEHNR and CDR2 FQNEAQ (reference sequence). The chain's CDR3 is CASSGRTSGRHEQFF. In DNA, the CDR3 is TGTGCCAGCAGCGGGAGGACTAGCGGGAGACATGAGCAGTTCTTC.

A few counts support this clone. This chain joins TRBV2 and TRBJ2-7, with a tentative D call TRBD1 (5 bases). The CDR3 sequence is 13 residues long. Germline V gene sequence: CDR1 SNHLY, CDR2 FYNNEI. Between the trimmed V and J ends, which lost 0 bases and 6 bases, there was a span of 9 bases. The CDR3 is CASSEAGVGEQYF. As DNA, the CDR3 is TGTGCCAGCAGTGAAGCAGGGGTAGGCGAGCAGTACTTC. The full variable domain, rest sourced from reference TRBV2 and TRBJ2-7, is EPEVTQTPSHQVTQMGQEVILRCVPISNHLYFYWYRQILGQKVEFLVSFYNNEISEKSEIFDDQFSVERPDGSNFTLKIRSTKLEDSAMYFCASSEAGVGEQYFGPGTRLTVT.

The CDR3 DNA follows: TGTGCCAGCAGTTTGAAAACAGCTAACTATGGCTACACCTTC. It translates to CASSLKTANYGYTF. The chain carries TRBV6-5 and TRBJ1-2; no clear D gene. CDR1 is MNHEY and CDR2 is SVGAGI in the germline V gene. The CDR3 consists of 14 residues. Trimming took 4 bases from V and 0 from J, leaving 9 bases between them.

V and J are TRBV29-1 and TRBJ2-7; 14 bases line up with TRBD2. J gave up 4 bases and V 7 bases, and 12 bases lay outside the gene matches. The CDR3 runs to 16 residues. CDR1 and CDR2 (germline): SQVTM, ANQGSEA. The CDR3 bases are TGCAGCGCTAGGGGGGGACTAGCGGGAGTCACTTACGAGCAGTACTTC. Protein sequence: CSARGGLAGVTYEQYF.